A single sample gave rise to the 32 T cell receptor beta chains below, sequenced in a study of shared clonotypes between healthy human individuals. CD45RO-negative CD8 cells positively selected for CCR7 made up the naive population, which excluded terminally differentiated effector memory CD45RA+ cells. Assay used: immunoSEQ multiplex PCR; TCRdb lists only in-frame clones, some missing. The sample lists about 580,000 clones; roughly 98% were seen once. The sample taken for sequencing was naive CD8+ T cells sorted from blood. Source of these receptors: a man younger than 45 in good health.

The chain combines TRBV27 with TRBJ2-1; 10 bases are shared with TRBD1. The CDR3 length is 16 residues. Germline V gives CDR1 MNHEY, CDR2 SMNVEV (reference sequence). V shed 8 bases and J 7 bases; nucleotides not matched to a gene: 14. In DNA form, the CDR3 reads TGTGCCAGCGTAAATTTAGGGACAGGGGTTGTAAATGAGCAGTTCTTC. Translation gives CASVNLGTGVVNEQFF.

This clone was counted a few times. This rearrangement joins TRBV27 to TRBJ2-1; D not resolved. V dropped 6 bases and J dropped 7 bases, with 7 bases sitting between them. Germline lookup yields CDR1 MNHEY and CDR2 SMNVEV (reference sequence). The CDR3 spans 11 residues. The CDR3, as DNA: TGTGCCAGCAGCAATTGGAATGAGCAGTTCTTC. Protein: CASSNWNEQFF.

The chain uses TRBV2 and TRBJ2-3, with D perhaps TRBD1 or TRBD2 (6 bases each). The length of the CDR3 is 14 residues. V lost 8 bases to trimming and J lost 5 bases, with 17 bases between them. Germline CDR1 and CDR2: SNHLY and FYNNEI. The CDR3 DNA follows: TGTGCCAGCGGTGTCCAGGGGACTTTAGATACGCAGTATTTT. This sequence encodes CASGVQGTLDTQYF. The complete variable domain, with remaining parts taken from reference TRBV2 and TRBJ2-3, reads EPEVTQTPSHQVTQMGQEVILRCVPISNHLYFYWYRQILGQKVEFLVSFYNNEISEKSEIFDDQFSVERPDGSNFTLKIRSTKLEDSAMYFCASGVQGTLDTQYFGPGTRLTVL.

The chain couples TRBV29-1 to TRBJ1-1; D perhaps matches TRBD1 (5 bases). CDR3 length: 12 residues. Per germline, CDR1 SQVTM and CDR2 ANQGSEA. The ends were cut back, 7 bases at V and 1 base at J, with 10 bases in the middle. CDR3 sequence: CSAWGRNTEAFF. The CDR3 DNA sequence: TGCAGCGCCTGGGGGAGGAACACTGAAGCTTTCTTT.

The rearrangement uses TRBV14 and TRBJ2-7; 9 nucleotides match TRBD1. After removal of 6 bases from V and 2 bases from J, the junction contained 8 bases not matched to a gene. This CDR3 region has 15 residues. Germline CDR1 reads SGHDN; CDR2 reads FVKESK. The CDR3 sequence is CASSDPGTGTYEQYF. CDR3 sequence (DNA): TGTGCCAGCAGTGACCCCGGGACAGGGACCTACGAGCAGTACTTC.

This chain's CDR3 is CASSMVYGYEQYF. The DNA for the CDR3 is TGTGCCAGTAGTATGGTCTATGGCTACGAGCAGTACTTC. The chain has TRBV19 and TRBJ2-7; no clear D. Germline V gene lookup returns CDR1 LNHDA and CDR2 SQIVND (reference sequence). V was trimmed by 3 bases and J by 3 bases, leaving 9 bases between them. The CDR3 has 13 residues.

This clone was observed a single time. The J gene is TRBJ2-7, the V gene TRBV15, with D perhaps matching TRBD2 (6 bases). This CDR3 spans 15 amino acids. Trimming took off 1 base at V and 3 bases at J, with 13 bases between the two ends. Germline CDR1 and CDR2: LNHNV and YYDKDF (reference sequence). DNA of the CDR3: TGTGCCACCAGCAGAGGAGTGGGAGGATACTACGAGCAGTACTTC. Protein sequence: CATSRGVGGYYEQYF.

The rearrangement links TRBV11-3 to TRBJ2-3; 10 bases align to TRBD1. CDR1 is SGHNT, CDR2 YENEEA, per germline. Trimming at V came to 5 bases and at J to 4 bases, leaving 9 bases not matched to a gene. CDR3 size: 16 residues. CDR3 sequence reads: CASSPPPGQGSDTQYF. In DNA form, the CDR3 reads TGTGCCAGCAGCCCACCCCCGGGACAGGGGTCAGATACGCAGTATTTT. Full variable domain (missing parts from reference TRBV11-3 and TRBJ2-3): EAGVVQSPRYKIIEKKQPVAFWCNPISGHNTLYWYLQNLGQGPELLIRYENEEAVDDSQLPKDRFSAERLKGVDSTLKIQPAELGDSAVYLCASSPPPGQGSDTQYFGPGTRLTVL.

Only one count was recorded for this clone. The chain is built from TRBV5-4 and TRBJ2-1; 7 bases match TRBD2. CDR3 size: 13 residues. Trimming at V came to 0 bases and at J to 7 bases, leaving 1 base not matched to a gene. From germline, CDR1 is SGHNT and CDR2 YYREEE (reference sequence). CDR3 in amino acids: CASSLAGGNEQFF. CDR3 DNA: TGTGCCAGCAGCTTGGCCGGGGGGAATGAGCAGTTCTTC.

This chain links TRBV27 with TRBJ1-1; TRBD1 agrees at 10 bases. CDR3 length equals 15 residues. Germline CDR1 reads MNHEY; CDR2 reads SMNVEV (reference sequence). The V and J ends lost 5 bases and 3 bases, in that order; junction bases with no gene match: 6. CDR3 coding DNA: TGTGCCAGCAGTGATGACAGGGGGCTATACACTGAAGCTTTCTTT. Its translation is CASSDDRGLYTEAFF.

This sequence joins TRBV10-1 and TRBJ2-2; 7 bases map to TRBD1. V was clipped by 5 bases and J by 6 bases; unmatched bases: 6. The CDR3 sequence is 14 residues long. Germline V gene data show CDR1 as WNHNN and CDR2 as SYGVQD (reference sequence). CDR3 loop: CASSRDSWAGELFF. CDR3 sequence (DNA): TGCGCCAGCAGTAGGGACAGTTGGGCCGGGGAGCTGTTTTTT.

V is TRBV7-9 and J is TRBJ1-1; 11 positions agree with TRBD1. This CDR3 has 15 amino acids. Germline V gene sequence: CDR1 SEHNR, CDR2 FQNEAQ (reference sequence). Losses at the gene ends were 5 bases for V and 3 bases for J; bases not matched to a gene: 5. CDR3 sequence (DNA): TGTGCCAGCAGCCCCGGACAGGGGGCGGACACTGAAGCTTTCTTT. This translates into CASSPGQGADTEAFF.

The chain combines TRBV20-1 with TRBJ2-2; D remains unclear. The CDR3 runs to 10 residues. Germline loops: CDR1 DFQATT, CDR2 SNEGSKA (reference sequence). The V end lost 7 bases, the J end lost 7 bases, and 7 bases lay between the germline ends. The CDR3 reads CSVMDGELFF. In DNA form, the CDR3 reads TGCAGTGTGATGGACGGGGAGCTGTTTTTT.

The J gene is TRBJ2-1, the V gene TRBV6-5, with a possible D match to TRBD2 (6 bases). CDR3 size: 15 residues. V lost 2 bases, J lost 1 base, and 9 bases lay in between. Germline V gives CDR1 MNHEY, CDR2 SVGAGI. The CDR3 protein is CASSYGSGSYNEQFF. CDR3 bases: TGTGCCAGCAGTTACGGGAGCGGGTCCTACAATGAGCAGTTCTTC.

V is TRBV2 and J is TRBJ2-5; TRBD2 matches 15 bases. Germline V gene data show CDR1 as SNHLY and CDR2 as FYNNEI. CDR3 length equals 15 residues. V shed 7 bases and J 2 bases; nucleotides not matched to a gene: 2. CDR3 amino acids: CASTGLAGGQETQYF. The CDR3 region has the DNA TGTGCCAGCACCGGACTAGCGGGAGGGCAAGAGACCCAGTACTTC.

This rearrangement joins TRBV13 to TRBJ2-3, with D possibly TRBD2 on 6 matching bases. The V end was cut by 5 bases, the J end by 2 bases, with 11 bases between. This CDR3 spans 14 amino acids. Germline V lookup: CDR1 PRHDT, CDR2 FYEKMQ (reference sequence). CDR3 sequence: CASSLGGYTDTQYF. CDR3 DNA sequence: TGTGCCAGCAGCCTGGGGGGTTACACAGATACGCAGTATTTT.

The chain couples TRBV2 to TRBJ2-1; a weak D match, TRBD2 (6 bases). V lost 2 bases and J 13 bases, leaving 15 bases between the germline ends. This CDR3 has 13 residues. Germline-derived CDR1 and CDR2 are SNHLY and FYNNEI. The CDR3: CASSEWRGEDQFF. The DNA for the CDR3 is TGTGCCAGCAGTGAATGGAGAGGGGAGGACCAGTTCTTC.

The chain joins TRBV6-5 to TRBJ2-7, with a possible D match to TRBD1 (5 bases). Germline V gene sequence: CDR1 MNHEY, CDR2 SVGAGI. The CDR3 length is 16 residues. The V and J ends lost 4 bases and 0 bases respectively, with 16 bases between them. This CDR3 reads CASSSAIRQLSYEQYF. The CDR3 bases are TGTGCCAGCAGTTCGGCCATAAGACAGCTCTCCTACGAGCAGTACTTC.

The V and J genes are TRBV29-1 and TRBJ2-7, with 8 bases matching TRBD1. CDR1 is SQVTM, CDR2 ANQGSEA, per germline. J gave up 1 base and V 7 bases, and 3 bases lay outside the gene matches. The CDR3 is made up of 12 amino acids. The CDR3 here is CSARGPSYEQYF. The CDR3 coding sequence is TGCAGCGCCAGGGGGCCGTCCTACGAGCAGTACTTC.

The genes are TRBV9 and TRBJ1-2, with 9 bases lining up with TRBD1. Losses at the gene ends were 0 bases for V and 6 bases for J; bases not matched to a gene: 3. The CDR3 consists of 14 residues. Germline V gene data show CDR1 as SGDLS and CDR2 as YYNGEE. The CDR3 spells CASSVGGTGNGYTF. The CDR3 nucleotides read TGTGCCAGCAGCGTAGGAGGGACAGGGAATGGCTACACCTTC.

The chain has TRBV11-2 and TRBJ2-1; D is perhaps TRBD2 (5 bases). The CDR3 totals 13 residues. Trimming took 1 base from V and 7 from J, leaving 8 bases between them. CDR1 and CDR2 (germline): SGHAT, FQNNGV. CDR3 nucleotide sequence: TGTGCCAGCAGCTTAGTAGGACTTAATGAGCAGTTCTTC. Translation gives CASSLVGLNEQFF.

This CDR3 is CASSAGGRSSGNTIYF. Here the CDR3 DNA reads TGCGCCAGCAGCGCAGGGGGGCGAAGCTCTGGAAACACCATATATTTT. This sequence joins TRBV4-1 and TRBJ1-3; 7 bases match TRBD1. The CDR3 extends over 16 amino acids. Germline V gene sequence: CDR1 MGHRA, CDR2 YSYEKL. V shed 5 bases and J 0 bases; nucleotides not matched to a gene: 7.

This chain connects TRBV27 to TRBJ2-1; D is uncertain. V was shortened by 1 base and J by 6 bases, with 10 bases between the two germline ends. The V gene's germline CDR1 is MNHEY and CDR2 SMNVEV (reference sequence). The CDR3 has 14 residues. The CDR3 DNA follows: TGTGCCAGCAGTTTATGGCAGGACGCCAATGAGCAGTTCTTC. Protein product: CASSLWQDANEQFF.

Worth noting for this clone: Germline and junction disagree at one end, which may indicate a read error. CDR3 sequence reads: CASTGTAPNF. In DNA form, the CDR3 reads TGTGCCAGCACCGGGACGGCGCCCAACTTC. The chain has TRBV6-1 and TRBJ1-2; tentatively, D is TRBD1 (5 bases). Germline V gives CDR1 MNHNS, CDR2 SASEGT. This CDR3 spans 10 amino acids.

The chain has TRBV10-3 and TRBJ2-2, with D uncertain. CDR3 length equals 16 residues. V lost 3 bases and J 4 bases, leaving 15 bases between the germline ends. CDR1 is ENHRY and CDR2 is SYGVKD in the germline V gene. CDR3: CAISEIQLKSTGELFF. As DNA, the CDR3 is TGTGCCATCAGTGAAATACAGCTGAAGAGCACCGGGGAGCTGTTTTTT.

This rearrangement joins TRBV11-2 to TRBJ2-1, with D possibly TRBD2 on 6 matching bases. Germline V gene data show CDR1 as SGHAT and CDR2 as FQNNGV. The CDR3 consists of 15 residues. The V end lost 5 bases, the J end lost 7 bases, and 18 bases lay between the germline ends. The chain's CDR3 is CASSLLSGRSNEQFF. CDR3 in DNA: TGTGCCAGCAGCCTCCTGAGCGGGCGGTCGAATGAGCAGTTCTTC.

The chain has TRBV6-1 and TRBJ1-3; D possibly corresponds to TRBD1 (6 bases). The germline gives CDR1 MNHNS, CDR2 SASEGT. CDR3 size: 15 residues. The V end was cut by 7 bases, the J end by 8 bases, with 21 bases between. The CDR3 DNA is TGTGCCAGCATCAGGGGATGGTCTAAGCGAGACACCATATATTTT. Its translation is CASIRGWSKRDTIYF.

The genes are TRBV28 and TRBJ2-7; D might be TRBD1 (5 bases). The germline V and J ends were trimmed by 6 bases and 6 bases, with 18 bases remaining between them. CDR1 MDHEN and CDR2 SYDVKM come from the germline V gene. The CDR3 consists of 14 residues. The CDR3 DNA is TGTGCCAGCAGCCGATTCGGCAGGGAACCCGAGCAGTACTTC. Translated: CASSRFGREPEQYF.

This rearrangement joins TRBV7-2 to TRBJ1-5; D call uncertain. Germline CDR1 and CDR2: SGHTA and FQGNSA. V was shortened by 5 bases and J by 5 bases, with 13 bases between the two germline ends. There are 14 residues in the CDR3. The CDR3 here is CASSPPGFDQPQHF. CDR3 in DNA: TGTGCCAGCAGCCCACCCGGGTTCGATCAGCCCCAGCATTTT.

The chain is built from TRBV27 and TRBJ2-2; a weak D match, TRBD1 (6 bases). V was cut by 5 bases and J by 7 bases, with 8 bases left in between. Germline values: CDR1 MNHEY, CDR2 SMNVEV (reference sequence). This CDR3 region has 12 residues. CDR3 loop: CASSQGSGELFF. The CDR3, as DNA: TGTGCCAGCAGTCAGGGGAGCGGGGAGCTGTTTTTT.

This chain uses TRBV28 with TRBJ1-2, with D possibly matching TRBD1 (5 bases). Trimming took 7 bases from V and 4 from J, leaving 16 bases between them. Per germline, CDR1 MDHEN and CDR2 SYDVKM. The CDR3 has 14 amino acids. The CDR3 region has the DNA TGTGCCAGCAACTTAGCCGACAGTCTCTATGGCTACACCTTC. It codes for CASNLADSLYGYTF.

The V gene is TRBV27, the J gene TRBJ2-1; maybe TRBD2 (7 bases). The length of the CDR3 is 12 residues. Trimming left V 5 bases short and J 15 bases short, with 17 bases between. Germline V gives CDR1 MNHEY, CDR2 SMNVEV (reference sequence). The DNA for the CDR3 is TGTGCCAGCAGTCGGGGGGCGGGGTCGCCGTTCTTC. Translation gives CASSRGAGSPFF.